This T cell receptor beta chain was documented in a study of OX40 agonist ivuxolimab in advanced cancers. To note about this clone: A read error may produce the germline difference seen at one junction end.

Blood sampling took place at baseline, cycle 4 day 1, and cycle 7 day 1. Libraries were prepared by immunoSEQ multiplex PCR; TCRdb keeps only in-frame clonotypes and omits some of them. Among some 83,000 clones listed, around 83% were seen once. The CDR3 runs 12 residues. Germline loops: CDR1 GTSNPN, CDR2 SVGIG (reference sequence). The receptor's source is an adult with an advanced solid tumor such as melanoma, head and neck, liver or kidney cancer. J is TRBJ2-5 and V is TRBV30, with D possibly being TRBD2 (7 bases). Sequencing used CD4+ or CD8+ T cells sorted from blood, obtained in a trial of the OX40 agonist ivuxolimab. The CDR3 sequence is CAYAGEGETRYF. CDR3 DNA: TGTGCCTATGCAGGGGAGGGAGAGACCCGGTACTTC.